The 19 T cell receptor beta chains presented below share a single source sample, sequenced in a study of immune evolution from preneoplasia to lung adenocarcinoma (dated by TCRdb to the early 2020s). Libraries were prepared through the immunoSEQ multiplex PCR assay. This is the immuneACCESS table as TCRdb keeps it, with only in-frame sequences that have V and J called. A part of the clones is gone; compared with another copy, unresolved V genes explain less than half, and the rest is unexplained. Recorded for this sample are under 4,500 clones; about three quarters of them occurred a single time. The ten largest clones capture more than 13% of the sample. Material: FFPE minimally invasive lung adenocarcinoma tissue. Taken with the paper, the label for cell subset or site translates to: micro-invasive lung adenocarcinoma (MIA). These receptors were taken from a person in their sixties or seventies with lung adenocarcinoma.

The CDR3 region has the DNA TGTGCCAGCACCTCCAGGGTCTCCGGGGAGCTGTTTTTT. It specifies CASTSRVSGELFF. The V call is TRBV7-2, the J call TRBJ2-2; D is perhaps TRBD1 (5 bases). This CDR3 has 13 amino acids. Germline CDR1 reads SGHTA; CDR2 reads FQGNSA. V was clipped by 7 bases and J by 6 bases, with 12 bases between them.

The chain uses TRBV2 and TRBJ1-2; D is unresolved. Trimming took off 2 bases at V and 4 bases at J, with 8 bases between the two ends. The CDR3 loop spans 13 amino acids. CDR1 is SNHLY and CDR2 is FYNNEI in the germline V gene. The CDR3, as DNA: TGTGCCAGCAGTGAACGGACCATCTATGGCTACACCTTC. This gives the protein CASSERTIYGYTF.

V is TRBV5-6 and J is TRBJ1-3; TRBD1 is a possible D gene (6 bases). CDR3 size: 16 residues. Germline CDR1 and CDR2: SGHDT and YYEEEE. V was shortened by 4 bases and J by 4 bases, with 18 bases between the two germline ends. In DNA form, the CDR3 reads TGTGCCAGCAGCACCTCAGGGGCTGTTCTAGGAAACACCATATATTTT. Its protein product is CASSTSGAVLGNTIYF.

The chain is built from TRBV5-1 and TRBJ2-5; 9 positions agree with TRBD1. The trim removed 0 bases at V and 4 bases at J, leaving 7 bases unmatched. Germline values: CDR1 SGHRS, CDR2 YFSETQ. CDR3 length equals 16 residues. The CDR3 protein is CASSLANTGGRETQYF. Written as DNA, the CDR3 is TGCGCCAGCAGCTTGGCCAATACAGGGGGCAGAGAGACCCAGTACTTC.

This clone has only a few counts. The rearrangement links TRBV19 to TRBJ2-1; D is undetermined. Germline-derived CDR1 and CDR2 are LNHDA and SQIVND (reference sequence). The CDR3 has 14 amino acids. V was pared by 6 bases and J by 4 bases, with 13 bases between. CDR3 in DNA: TGTGCCAGTAGCCCCGGTCAGGTATACAATGAGCAGTTCTTC. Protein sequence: CASSPGQVYNEQFF.

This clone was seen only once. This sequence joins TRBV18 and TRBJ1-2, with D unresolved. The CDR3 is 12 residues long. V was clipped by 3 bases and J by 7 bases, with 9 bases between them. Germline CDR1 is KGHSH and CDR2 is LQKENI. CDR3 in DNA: TGTGCCAGCTCACCTTCTCAGACTGGCTACACCTTC. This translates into CASSPSQTGYTF. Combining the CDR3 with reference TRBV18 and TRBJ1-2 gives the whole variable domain NAGVMQNPRHLVRRRGQEARLRCSPMKGHSHVYWYRQLPEEGLKFMVYLQKENIIDESGMPKERFSAEFPKEGPSILRIQQVVRGDSAAYFCASSPSQTGYTFGSGTRLTVV.

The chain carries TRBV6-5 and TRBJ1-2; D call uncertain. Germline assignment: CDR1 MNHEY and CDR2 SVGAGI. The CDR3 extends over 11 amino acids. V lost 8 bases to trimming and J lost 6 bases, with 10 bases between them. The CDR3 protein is CASGLVDGYTF. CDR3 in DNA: TGTGCCAGCGGGCTCGTGGATGGCTACACCTTC.

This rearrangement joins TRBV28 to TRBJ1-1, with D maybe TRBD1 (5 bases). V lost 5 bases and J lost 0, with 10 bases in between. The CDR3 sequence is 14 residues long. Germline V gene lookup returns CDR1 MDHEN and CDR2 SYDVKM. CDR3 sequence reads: CASSAGPMNTEAFF. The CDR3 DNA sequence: TGTGCCAGCAGTGCGGGACCGATGAACACTGAAGCTTTCTTT.

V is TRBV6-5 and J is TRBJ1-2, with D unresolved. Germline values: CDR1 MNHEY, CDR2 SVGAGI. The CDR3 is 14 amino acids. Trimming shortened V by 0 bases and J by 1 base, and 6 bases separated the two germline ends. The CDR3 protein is CASSYSGSNYGYTF. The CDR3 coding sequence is TGTGCCAGCAGTTACTCGGGCAGTAACTATGGCTACACCTTC.

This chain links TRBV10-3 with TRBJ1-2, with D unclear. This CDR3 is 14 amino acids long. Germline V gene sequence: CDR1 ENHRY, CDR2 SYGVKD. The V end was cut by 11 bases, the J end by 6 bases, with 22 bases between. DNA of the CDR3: TGTGCCTCCCACTACGGGGATGAGGCTAATGGCTACACCTTC. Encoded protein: CASHYGDEANGYTF.

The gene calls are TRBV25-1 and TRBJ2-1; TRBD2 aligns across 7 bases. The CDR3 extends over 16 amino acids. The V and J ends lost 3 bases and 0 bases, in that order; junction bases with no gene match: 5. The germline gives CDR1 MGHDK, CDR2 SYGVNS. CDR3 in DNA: TGTGCCAGCAGTGAGCCTAGCGGCCGCTCCTACAATGAGCAGTTCTTC. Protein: CASSEPSGRSYNEQFF. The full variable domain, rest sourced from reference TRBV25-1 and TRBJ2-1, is EADIYQTPRYLVIGTGKKITLECSQTMGHDKMYWYQQDPGMELHLIHYSYGVNSTEKGDLSSESTVSRIRTEHFPLTLESARPSHTSQYLCASSEPSGRSYNEQFFGPGTRLTVL.

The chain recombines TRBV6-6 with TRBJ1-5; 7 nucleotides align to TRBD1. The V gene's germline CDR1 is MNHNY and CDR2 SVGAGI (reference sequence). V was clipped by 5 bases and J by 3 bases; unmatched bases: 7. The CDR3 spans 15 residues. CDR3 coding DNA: TGTGCCAGCAGTCCAGGGGAGGGGGCCAATCAGCCCCAGCATTTT. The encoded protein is CASSPGEGANQPQHF.

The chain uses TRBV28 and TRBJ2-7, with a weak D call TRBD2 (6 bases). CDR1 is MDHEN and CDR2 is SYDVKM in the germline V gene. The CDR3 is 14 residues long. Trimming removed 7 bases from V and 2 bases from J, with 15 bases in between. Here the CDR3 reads CASNTRAGPYEQYF. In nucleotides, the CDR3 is TGTGCCAGCAATACTCGGGCGGGGCCCTACGAGCAGTACTTC.

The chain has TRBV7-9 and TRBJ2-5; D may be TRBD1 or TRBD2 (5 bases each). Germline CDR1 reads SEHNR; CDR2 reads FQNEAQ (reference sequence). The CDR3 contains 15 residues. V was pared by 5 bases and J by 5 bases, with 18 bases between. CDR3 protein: CASSPFGSGRETQYF. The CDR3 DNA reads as TGTGCCAGCAGCCCTTTTGGGTCGGGGCGGGAGACCCAGTACTTC.

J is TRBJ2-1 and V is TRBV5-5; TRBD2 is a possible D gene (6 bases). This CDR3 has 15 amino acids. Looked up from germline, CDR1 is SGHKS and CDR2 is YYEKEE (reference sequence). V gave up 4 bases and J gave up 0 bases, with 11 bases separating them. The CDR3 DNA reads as TGTGCCAGCAGCCGCGTCGGGAGCTCCTACAATGAGCAGTTCTTC. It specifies CASSRVGSSYNEQFF.

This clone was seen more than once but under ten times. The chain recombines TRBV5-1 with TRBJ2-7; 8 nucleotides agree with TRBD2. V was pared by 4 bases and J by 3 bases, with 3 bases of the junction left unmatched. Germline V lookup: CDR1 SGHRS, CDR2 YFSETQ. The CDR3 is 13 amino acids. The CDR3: CASSPAGGYEQYF. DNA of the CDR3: TGCGCCAGCAGCCCCGCGGGAGGCTACGAGCAGTACTTC.

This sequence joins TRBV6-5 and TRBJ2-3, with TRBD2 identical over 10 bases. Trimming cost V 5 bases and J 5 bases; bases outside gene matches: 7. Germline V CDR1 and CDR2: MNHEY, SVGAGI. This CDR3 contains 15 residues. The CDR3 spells CASSRTSGRRDTQYF. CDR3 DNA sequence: TGTGCCAGCAGTCGGACTAGCGGAAGACGAGATACGCAGTATTTT.

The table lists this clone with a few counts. CDR3 coding DNA: TGTGCCAGCAGCCAAAATACTAAGGACGAGCAGTACTTC. Protein product: CASSQNTKDEQYF. V usage is TRBV14 and J usage is TRBJ2-7; D is undetermined. The V end lost 2 bases, the J end lost 5 bases, and 10 bases lay between the germline ends. In germline, CDR1 is SGHDN, CDR2 FVKESK. The CDR3 runs 13 residues. Looking up the rest from reference TRBV14 and TRBJ2-7 gives the full variable domain: EAGVTQFPSHSVIEKGQTVTLRCDPISGHDNLYWYRRVMGKEIKFLLHFVKESKQDESGMPNNRFLAERTGGTYSTLKVQPAELEDSGVYFCASSQNTKDEQYFGPGTRLTVT.

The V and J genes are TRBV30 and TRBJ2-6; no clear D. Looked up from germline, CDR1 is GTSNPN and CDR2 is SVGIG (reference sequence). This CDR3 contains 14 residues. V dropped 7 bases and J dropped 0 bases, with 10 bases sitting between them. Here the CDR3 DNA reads TGTGCCTTCGTTCAGTACTCTGGGGCCAACGTCCTGACTTTC. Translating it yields CAFVQYSGANVLTF.